This T cell receptor (beta chain) comes out of a study of T-cell reconstitution after alpha-beta-depleted transplantation in children. The TCRbeta library was prepared with unique molecular identifiers. A single record per CDR3 protein comes from TCRdb applying MiXCR to the PCR reads. This sample has 450,000 to 600,000 distinct CDR3 sequences; about 16% occur once, and the top ten carry 2.5% to 4%. This clonotype has a count of ten or more. J gave up 0 bases and V 5 bases, and 0 bases lay outside the gene matches. The CDR3 consists of 15 residues. Per the germline V gene, CDR1 is MDHEN and CDR2 is SYDVKM.

The rearrangement joins TRBV28 to TRBJ2-4; the match to TRBD2 covers 11 bases. The input for sequencing was PBMCs from the stem cell graft donor, taken from the stem cell graft. The receptor was derived from a human donor who donated a stem cell graft to a child with acute lymphoblastic leukemia. The CDR3 coding sequence is TGTGCCAGCAGTCTAGCGGGAGGAGCCAAAAACATTCAGTACTTC. Amino acids: CASSLAGGAKNIQYF.